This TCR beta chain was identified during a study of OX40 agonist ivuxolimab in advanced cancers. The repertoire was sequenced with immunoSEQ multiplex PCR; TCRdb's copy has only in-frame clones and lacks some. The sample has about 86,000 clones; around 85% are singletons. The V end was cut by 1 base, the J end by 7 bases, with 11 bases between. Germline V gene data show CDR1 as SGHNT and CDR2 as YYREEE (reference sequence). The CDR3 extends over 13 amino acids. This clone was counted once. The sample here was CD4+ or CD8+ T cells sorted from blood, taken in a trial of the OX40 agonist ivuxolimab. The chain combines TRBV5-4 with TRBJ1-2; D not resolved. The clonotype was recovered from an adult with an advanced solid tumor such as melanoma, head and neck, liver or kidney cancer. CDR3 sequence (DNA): TGTGCCAGCAGCTTGATGGGCTGGGGTGGCTACACCTTC. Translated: CASSLMGWGGYTF.